The clone carrying this TCR beta chain was counted many times. Its antigen is as yet unknown. The entry originates in a study of human T cells and chemical hapten exposure. About the research overall: Patch tests applied 0.01% DPC to the upper back, read at 6 days.

Study-level points and caveats: Against controls, expanded TCRs gave rise to significantly more large CDR3 similarity clusters.

Time point described: pre-sensitization, week 0. Sample treatment: therapeutic diphenylcyclopropenone sensitization with weekly scalp DPC. The V end was cut by 1 base, the J end by 2 bases, with 15 bases between. CDR1 and CDR2 from the germline V gene are SGHRS and YFSETQ. The CDR3 consists of 17 residues. Individual cDNA molecules had unique molecular identifiers attached to them by the library. One entry per CDR3 protein results from TCRdb running MiXCR on the RACE reads. Among 57,000 or so distinct CDR3 sequences, roughly 10% were seen once, and the ten largest hold 4%. The origin of this receptor is a woman in her forties with alopecia areata. Some clones in this sample may be carry-over from other donors' samples. Source: whole blood, taken in connection with sensitization to the hapten diphenylcyclopropenone (DPC). The chain has TRBV5-1 and TRBJ2-2; D call uncertain. This CDR3 reads CASSLILSPANTGELFF. The CDR3 region has the DNA TGCGCCAGCAGCTTGATTCTTTCGCCAGCCAACACCGGGGAGCTGTTTTTT.